What follows are 18 T cell receptor beta chains derived from one specimen sequenced in a study of regulatory T cells in long-lasting Graves disease. Construction of the TCR beta libraries employed iRepertoire HTBI primers in conjunction with Arm-PCR of CDR3 regions. MiXCR was run by TCRdb on the multiplex PCR reads, yielding one entry per CDR3 protein. The table has some 600,000 distinct CDR3 sequences, 15% to 20% seen once. Time point: newly diagnosed GD, antithyroid drugs for less than 3 months. From PBMCs, RNA was extracted and then used to make the TCR library. These sequences were also reported in another study, on T cells in Graves' hyperthyroidism and ophthalmopathy.

The sequenced sample was peripheral blood mononuclear cells (PBMCs), obtained at new diagnosis, from a patient treated with antithyroid drugs. Receptor source: a man between 18 and 29 years old with Graves disease.

This clonotype was counted ten times or more. The V call is TRBV7-3, the J call TRBJ2-7, with D unclear. V lost 4 bases to trimming and J lost 2 bases, with 15 bases between them. Germline loops: CDR1 SGHTA, CDR2 FQGTGA. This CDR3 is 15 amino acids long. The DNA of the CDR3 is TGTGCCAGCAGCTACGGTTCAGGCACCCCCTACGAGCAGTACTTC. Its translation: CASSYGSGTPYEQYF.

The chain employs TRBV5-1 and TRBJ1-6, with a possible D match to TRBD1 (5 bases). Trimming left V 3 bases short and J 4 bases short, with 8 bases between. CDR3 length: 14 residues. Germline V gene lookup returns CDR1 SGHRS and CDR2 YFSETQ. The CDR3 spells CASSWRGYNSPLHF. Here the CDR3 DNA reads TGCGCCAGCAGCTGGAGGGGATATAATTCACCCCTCCACTTT.

This clonotype was counted ten times or more. V and J are TRBV18 and TRBJ1-1, with 7 nucleotides matching TRBD1. After removal of 6 bases from V and 0 bases from J, the junction contained 4 bases not matched to a gene. There are 14 residues in the CDR3. Germline V lookup: CDR1 KGHSH, CDR2 LQKENI. CDR3 nucleotide sequence: TGTGCCAGCTCTCCCGGGACAGTGAACACTGAAGCTTTCTTT. Translated: CASSPGTVNTEAFF. Using reference TRBV18 and TRBJ1-1 for the parts outside the CDR3, the full variable domain is NAGVMQNPRHLVRRRGQEARLRCSPMKGHSHVYWYRQLPEEGLKFMVYLQKENIIDESGMPKERFSAEFPKEGPSILRIQQVVRGDSAAYFCASSPGTVNTEAFFGQGTRLTVV.

This clonotype came up many times. The chain is built from TRBV6-1 and TRBJ2-7, with 10 bases that match TRBD2. J gave up 5 bases and V 6 bases, and 10 bases lay outside the gene matches. The CDR3 has 15 amino acids. Germline CDR1 reads MNHNS; CDR2 reads SASEGT. For the CDR3, the DNA is TGTGCCAGCAGGTCTACCGGGACTAGCGTCGACGAGCAGTACTTC. It codes for CASRSTGTSVDEQYF.

V and J are TRBV2 and TRBJ2-7; 7 nucleotides match TRBD1. The germline V gene has CDR1 SNHLY and CDR2 FYNNEI. The CDR3 is 14 amino acids. Losses at the gene ends were 8 bases for V and 6 bases for J; bases not matched to a gene: 13. CDR3 DNA sequence: TGTGCCAGCGGAAGGACAGGTGGCGACGGCGAGCAGTACTTC. This gives the protein CASGRTGGDGEQYF.

Remarks on this clonotype: One junction end disagrees with the germline gene, perhaps due to a read error. This chain uses TRBV19 with TRBJ2-7; 8 positions agree with TRBD2. Germline V gene sequence: CDR1 LNHDA, CDR2 SQIVND (reference sequence). The CDR3 loop spans 17 amino acids. CDR3 residues: CASSIPPRAGGSYEHYF. For the CDR3, the DNA is TGTGCCAGTAGTATTCCCCCGCGGGCGGGAGGATCCTACGAGCATTACTTC.

V is TRBV2 and J is TRBJ2-3; D is unclear. This CDR3 has 13 residues. V shed 4 bases and J shed 2 bases, with 7 bases lying between them. Germline CDR1 reads SNHLY; CDR2 reads FYNNEI. CDR3 protein: CASSVLVTDTQYF. DNA for the CDR3: TGTGCCAGCAGTGTTTTAGTCACAGATACGCAGTATTTT. The full variable domain, completed using reference TRBV2 and TRBJ2-3, is EPEVTQTPSHQVTQMGQEVILRCVPISNHLYFYWYRQILGQKVEFLVSFYNNEISEKSEIFDDQFSVERPDGSNFTLKIRSTKLEDSAMYFCASSVLVTDTQYFGPGTRLTVL.

This clonotype was observed a handful of times. The chain has TRBV10-3 and TRBJ2-1, with 11 bases lining up with TRBD2. This CDR3 comprises 19 residues. Per germline, CDR1 ENHRY and CDR2 SYGVKD. V lost 7 bases and J lost 0; bases outside the gene matches: 14. The CDR3: CAIMGTSGRGRSSYNEQFF. The CDR3 bases are TGTGCCATCATGGGAACTAGCGGGAGAGGAAGGAGCTCCTACAATGAGCAGTTCTTC.

This chain connects TRBV19 to TRBJ2-7, with 8 bases that match TRBD2. The CDR3 has 18 amino acids. V gave up 6 bases and J gave up 3 bases; unmatched junction bases: 19. Per the germline V gene, CDR1 is LNHDA and CDR2 is SQIVND (reference sequence). CDR3 protein: CASSTSGTSVDWDYEQYF. CDR3 nucleotides: TGTGCCAGTAGCACGTCTGGGACTAGTGTAGACTGGGACTACGAGCAGTACTTC.

This clonotype has only a few counts. The V call is TRBV12-5, the J call TRBJ1-5; D unclear. V lost 3 bases and J lost 4, with 4 bases in between. From germline, CDR1 is LGHNT and CDR2 FRNRAP. The CDR3 is 12 residues long. This CDR3 is CASGFKNQPQHF. CDR3 bases: TGTGCTAGTGGTTTTAAAAATCAGCCCCAGCATTTT.

This clonotype was counted ten times or more. J is TRBJ1-1 and V is TRBV5-1, with D possibly being TRBD1 (6 bases). Germline V lookup: CDR1 SGHRS, CDR2 YFSETQ. The V end was cut by 3 bases, the J end by 2 bases, with 14 bases between. CDR3 length: 15 amino acids. CDR3: CASSSRTASNTEAFF. CDR3 nucleotides: TGCGCCAGCAGCTCCCGGACAGCTAGTAACACTGAAGCTTTCTTT.

CDR3 DNA: TGTGCCAGCAGCTTAAGCCAGGGGGCGGGCACCGGGGAGCTGTTTTTT. Its translation: CASSLSQGAGTGELFF. The V gene is TRBV28, the J gene TRBJ2-2; 8 bases line up with TRBD1. Trimming took 6 bases from V and 4 from J; bases not matched to a gene: 10. CDR1 is MDHEN and CDR2 is SYDVKM in the germline V gene. This CDR3 comprises 16 residues.

This CDR3 is CATSRGRGAYEQYF. Here the CDR3 DNA reads TGTGCCACCAGCAGAGGAAGGGGCGCCTACGAGCAGTACTTC. This chain links TRBV15 with TRBJ2-7; perhaps TRBD1 as D (5 bases). Per the germline V gene, CDR1 is LNHNV and CDR2 is YYDKDF (reference sequence). This CDR3 region has 14 residues. With 1 base removed from V and 2 bases from J, the gap between germline ends came to 9 bases.

This clonotype was recorded at least ten times. CDR3 residues: CASSPGGTRFYEQYF. The CDR3 DNA is TGTGCCAGCAGCCCAGGCGGGACCAGATTCTACGAGCAGTACTTC. V gene TRBV3-1 combines with J gene TRBJ2-7; a weak D match, TRBD2 (6 bases). Trimming removed 4 bases from V and 3 bases from J, with 16 bases in between. Germline V gene sequence: CDR1 LGHDT, CDR2 YNNKEL (reference sequence). The CDR3 runs to 15 residues.

The chain employs TRBV20-1 and TRBJ2-7; 9 bases match TRBD1. Germline CDR1 and CDR2: DFQATT and SNEGSKA (reference sequence). Trimming took 3 bases from V and 4 from J; bases not matched to a gene: 10. The CDR3 has 15 amino acids. The CDR3 DNA reads as TGCAGTGCTAGCCTACCGGGACAGGGTTTTTACGAGCAGTACTTC. Translating gives CSASLPGQGFYEQYF.

This clonotype was observed a few times. V and J are TRBV19 and TRBJ2-1, with 7 positions matching TRBD2. CDR1 and CDR2 from the germline V gene are LNHDA and SQIVND (reference sequence). Trimming cost V 10 bases and J 0 bases; bases outside gene matches: 15. The CDR3 contains 17 residues. In nucleotides, the CDR3 is TGTGCCACATCGAAACTCCTAGCGGTTGACTCCTACAATGAGCAGTTCTTC. Translating it yields CATSKLLAVDSYNEQFF.

This clonotype was seen many times. The chain joins TRBV12-3 or TRBV12-4 to TRBJ2-2; 8 bases are shared with TRBD1. The CDR3 is 14 residues long. Trimming removed 6 bases from V and 7 bases from J; junction bases left unmatched: 7. CDR3 DNA sequence: TGTGCCAGCAGAAGGACAGGGCTGGTCGGGGAGCTGTTTTTT. Its protein is CASRRTGLVGELFF.

The V and J genes are TRBV15 and TRBJ2-7; 12 nucleotides align to TRBD1. CDR3 length: 16 amino acids. Germline loops: CDR1 LNHNV, CDR2 YYDKDF (reference sequence). V was pared by 1 base and J by 5 bases, with 6 bases of the junction left unmatched. The CDR3 DNA sequence: TGTGCCACCAGCAGAGCGAGGGGGACAGGGGGCAACGAGCAGTACTTC. This gives the protein CATSRARGTGGNEQYF.